A single sample gave rise to the 6 T cell receptor beta chains below, sequenced in a study of molecular identifiers for immune sequencing clone quantification. TCRdb re-called the PCR reads with MiXCR, one entry per CDR3 protein. Seen here are more than 60,000 distinct CDR3 sequences, 15% to 20% observed once, and the top ten hold around 1.6%. Sequencing was done on a sample of naive CD8+ T cells from blood, with Jurkat cell RNA spiked in. This sample's subset: FACS-sorted CD8+CD4-CCR7+CD45RA+ naive T cells. All receptors come from a human donor in good health. Some libraries in this study had Jurkat cell RNA spiked in.

This clonotype was counted a few times. The chain couples TRBV19 to TRBJ2-3; 8 bases agree with TRBD2. Trimming at V came to 5 bases and at J to 5 bases, leaving 9 bases not matched to a gene. The CDR3 has 15 amino acids. The V gene's germline CDR1 is LNHDA and CDR2 SQIVND (reference sequence). CDR3 in amino acids: CASSVGLAHRDTQYF. CDR3 coding DNA: TGTGCCAGTAGTGTCGGACTAGCCCATAGAGATACGCAGTATTTT. Complete variable domain (other parts from reference TRBV19 and TRBJ2-3): DGGITQSPKYLFRKEGQNVTLSCEQNLNHDAMYWYRQDPGQGLRLIYYSQIVNDFQKGDIAEGYSVSREKKESFPLTVTSAQKNPTAFYLCASSVGLAHRDTQYFGPGTRLTVL.

This clonotype was detected a few times. The rearrangement links TRBV12-3 or TRBV12-4 to TRBJ2-7, with TRBD1 as a possible D gene (6 bases). The V end was cut by 2 bases, the J end by 1 base, with 9 bases between. The CDR3 sequence is 14 residues long. CDR3 sequence (DNA): TGTGCCAGCAGTTTATTGGACAGATCCTACGAGCAGTACTTC. Its protein is CASSLLDRSYEQYF.

Concerning this clonotype itself: A single base separates this from a much larger clone, so it may be a read error. The chain joins TRBV12-3 or TRBV12-4 to TRBJ2-2; the D is unclear. This CDR3 spans 15 amino acids. CDR3 in amino acids: CARRFPSSATGELFF. The CDR3, as DNA: TGTGCCCGCAGATTTCCGTCCTCTGCCACCGGGGAGCTGTTTTTT.

As regards this clonotype: No conserved phenylalanine or tryptophan ends this CDR3, so it is likely a read error. The DNA is omitted, as the CDR3 cannot be located on it reliably, and the CDR3 follows TCRdb's listing. CDR3 loop: CAVPRGGDGRVPFL. The V gene is TRBV19, the J gene TRBJ2-1; the table calls TRBD1, which could not be checked here. The CDR3 has 14 amino acids, counting both end residues. Per the germline V gene, CDR1 is LNHDA and CDR2 is SQIVND (reference sequence).

In this sample, this clonotype turned up once. A much larger clone is a single base away; this may be a read error. The chain combines TRBV5-3 with TRBJ2-3, with a tentative D call TRBD1 (5 bases). TRBV5-3 is an open reading frame, and its role is uncertain. CDR3 length: 15 amino acids. The CDR3 here is CASSYGQWGTDTEYF. The CDR3 DNA reads as TGTGCCAGCAGCTACGGGCAGTGGGGCACAGATACGGAGTATTTT.

This clonotype came up many times. V and J are TRBV7-8 and TRBJ2-5, with 8 bases identical to TRBD2. The CDR3 spans 14 residues. The V gene's germline CDR1 is SGHVS and CDR2 FQNEAQ. V shed 5 bases, J shed 4 bases, and the junction held 6 bases outside the gene matches. CDR3 DNA: TGTGCCAGCAGCCCCGGGGGGGTCCCAGAGACCCAGTACTTC. Its translation is CASSPGGVPETQYF.